Below, 21 T cell receptor beta chains from the same sample are listed, as sequenced in a study of cytomegalovirus exposure and HLA in healthy donors. 60 Vbeta and 13 Jbeta primers were used in PCR. TCRdb's table, derived via immunoSEQ multiplex PCR, lists solely in-frame clones and lacks some. There are around 170,000 clones in the sample; more than 60% occur only once, and 2.5% to 3.5% lies in the top ten. The sequenced material came from PBMCs. Receptor source: a woman aged 45-65 years in good health and CMV-seropositive.

The rearrangement joins TRBV13 to TRBJ1-2, with unresolved D. The CDR3 contains 14 residues. Trimming cost V 6 bases and J 4 bases, with 15 bases left between them. Looked up from germline, CDR1 is PRHDT and CDR2 is FYEKMQ (reference sequence). CDR3 coding DNA: TGTGCCAGCAGGTTCAGGCAAAGTACCTATGGCTACACCTTC. It specifies CASRFRQSTYGYTF.

This sequence joins TRBV7-2 and TRBJ2-7; 7 positions match TRBD1. Germline CDR1 and CDR2: SGHTA and FQGNSA. The CDR3 is 13 residues long. Trimming cost V 3 bases and J 6 bases; bases outside gene matches: 5. CDR3 loop: CASSFTGAIEQYF. The CDR3 nucleotides are TGTGCCAGCAGCTTCACAGGGGCGATCGAGCAGTACTTC.

CDR3 in amino acids: CSVGDRTDTQYF. Written as DNA, the CDR3 is TGCAGCGTTGGGGACAGAACAGATACGCAGTATTTT. The genes are TRBV29-1 and TRBJ2-3; 7 bases map to TRBD1. The V segment lost 4 bases and the J segment 3 bases; nucleotides outside the gene matches: 1. The CDR3 contains 12 residues. The germline gives CDR1 SQVTM, CDR2 ANQGSEA.

The rearrangement uses TRBV5-1 and TRBJ2-3, with TRBD1 matching over 9 bases. Germline V gives CDR1 SGHRS, CDR2 YFSETQ. V shed 4 bases and J 6 bases; nucleotides not matched to a gene: 3. This CDR3 spans 13 amino acids. The CDR3 nucleotides read TGCGCCAGCAGCAGACAGGGGGACGATACGCAGTATTTT. This gives the protein CASSRQGDDTQYF.

The DNA of the CDR3 is TGTGCCAGCAGTCCTCGAAGAGGAAAGGGCTACACCTTC. Amino acid sequence: CASSPRRGKGYTF. The gene calls are TRBV28 and TRBJ1-2; D is uncertain. With 5 bases removed from V and 8 bases from J, the gap between germline ends came to 15 bases. The CDR3 has 13 amino acids. Germline V lookup: CDR1 MDHEN, CDR2 SYDVKM.

The chain is built from TRBV7-2 and TRBJ2-5, with a weak D call TRBD2 (6 bases). The CDR3 runs to 15 residues. V was cut by 1 base and J by 0 bases, with 9 bases left in between. CDR1 SGHTA and CDR2 FQGNSA come from the germline V gene. CDR3 sequence: CASSLEGGDQETQYF. As DNA, the CDR3 is TGTGCCAGCAGCTTAGAGGGCGGGGACCAAGAGACCCAGTACTTC.

The chain recombines TRBV30 with TRBJ1-5; TRBD1 matches at 8 bases. CDR3 length: 14 residues. After removal of 6 bases from V and 3 bases from J, the junction contained 7 bases not matched to a gene. Germline CDR1 reads GTSNPN; CDR2 reads SVGIG (reference sequence). CDR3 nucleotides: TGTGCCTGTCGCGGGACAGGTTCCAATCAGCCCCAGCATTTT. Encoded protein: CACRGTGSNQPQHF.

This sequence joins TRBV5-4 and TRBJ2-5, with unresolved D. The V gene lost 4 bases and the J gene lost 1 base, with 8 bases spanning the gap. There are 13 residues in the CDR3. Germline CDR1 SGHNT, CDR2 YYREEE (reference sequence). The CDR3 region has the DNA TGTGCCAGCAGCCCGGTCCTCCAAGAGACCCAGTACTTC. Translating gives CASSPVLQETQYF.

This clone was detected only a few times. The rearrangement joins TRBV5-1 to TRBJ2-5, with TRBD2 matching over 8 bases. V was clipped by 2 bases and J by 5 bases; unmatched bases: 11. The length of the CDR3 is 16 residues. Germline V lookup: CDR1 SGHRS, CDR2 YFSETQ. The chain's CDR3 is CASSFLAGGPSETQYF. The CDR3 DNA is TGCGCCAGCAGCTTCTTGGCGGGGGGCCCCTCGGAGACCCAGTACTTC.

The V call is TRBV9, the J call TRBJ2-1; 9 nucleotides match TRBD2. V was pared by 4 bases and J by 2 bases, with 4 bases of the junction left unmatched. The CDR3 is 15 residues long. Germline loops: CDR1 SGDLS, CDR2 YYNGEE. The CDR3 coding sequence is TGTGCCAGCAGCTCCGGGACTAGCCCCTACAATGAGCAGTTCTTC. Its protein is CASSSGTSPYNEQFF.

The CDR3, as DNA: TGCGCCAGCAGCAAGGACGTCGGCGGGTTCGAGCAGTACTTC. This encodes CASSKDVGGFEQYF. J is TRBJ2-7 and V is TRBV5-1, with a possible D match to TRBD2 (5 bases). The V and J ends lost 4 bases and 6 bases respectively, with 17 bases between them. This CDR3 region has 14 residues. Germline CDR1 and CDR2: SGHRS and YFSETQ.

V usage is TRBV19 and J usage is TRBJ1-5; 7 nucleotides line up with TRBD1. V gave up 5 bases and J gave up 1 base; unmatched junction bases: 8. The CDR3 length is 16 residues. The germline gives CDR1 LNHDA, CDR2 SQIVND (reference sequence). The CDR3, as DNA: TGTGCCAGTAGTTCAAACAGGGGTTTGAGCAATCAGCCCCAGCATTTT. Its translation: CASSSNRGLSNQPQHF. The variable domain in full, with the rest retrieved from reference TRBV19 and TRBJ1-5, is DGGITQSPKYLFRKEGQNVTLSCEQNLNHDAMYWYRQDPGQGLRLIYYSQIVNDFQKGDIAEGYSVSREKKESFPLTVTSAQKNPTAFYLCASSSNRGLSNQPQHFGDGTRLSIL.

The genes are TRBV6-5 and TRBJ2-1; TRBD2 aligns across 8 bases. The germline V gene has CDR1 MNHEY and CDR2 SVGAGI. The CDR3 has 14 residues. Trimming took 10 bases from V and 9 from J; bases not matched to a gene: 14. The CDR3 coding sequence is TGTGCCACGGGTTCGACGGGAGGGGAGAGTGAGCAGTTCTTC. Residues: CATGSTGGESEQFF.

This clone was found once. CDR3 loop: CAISGQGNTGELFF. The CDR3 nucleotides read TGTGCCATCAGCGGACAGGGGAACACCGGGGAGCTGTTTTTT. The chain carries TRBV10-3 and TRBJ2-2; 8 bases line up with TRBD1. CDR3 length: 14 residues. From germline, CDR1 is ENHRY and CDR2 SYGVKD. V lost 6 bases and J lost 1; bases outside the gene matches: 1.

This clone was counted only a few times. The chain couples TRBV5-4 to TRBJ2-2; maybe TRBD2 (5 bases). This CDR3 contains 14 residues. Trimming took 4 bases from V and 4 from J, leaving 11 bases between them. Per germline, CDR1 SGHNT and CDR2 YYREEE (reference sequence). CDR3 in amino acids: CASSPGVSTGELFF. The CDR3 region has the DNA TGTGCCAGCAGCCCCGGGGTGAGCACCGGGGAGCTGTTTTTT.

V is TRBV4-3 and J is TRBJ2-2; a weak D match, TRBD1 (6 bases). Per the germline V gene, CDR1 is LGHNA and CDR2 is YSLEER. With 4 bases removed from V and 6 bases from J, the gap between germline ends came to 27 bases. CDR3 size: 19 residues. CDR3 protein: CASSRLPGHVVFAAGELFF. The CDR3 DNA follows: TGCGCCAGCAGCCGACTCCCGGGACATGTAGTTTTTGCGGCCGGGGAGCTGTTTTTT.

The gene calls are TRBV7-9 and TRBJ1-4, with D perhaps TRBD1 (5 bases). This CDR3 comprises 14 residues. Germline lookup yields CDR1 SEHNR and CDR2 FQNEAQ (reference sequence). V lost 3 bases to trimming and J lost 4 bases, with 9 bases between them. CDR3 region: CASSLNQGNEKLFF. CDR3 bases: TGTGCCAGCAGCTTGAACCAGGGTAATGAAAAACTGTTTTTT.

CDR3 in DNA: TGTTCTGGGTCGGAGAGCAATCAGCCCCAGCATTTT. This sequence encodes CSGSESNQPQHF. The chain combines TRBV28 with TRBJ1-5, with no clear D. The germline V gene has CDR1 MDHEN and CDR2 SYDVKM. The CDR3 loop spans 12 amino acids.

This sequence joins TRBV5-6 and TRBJ2-3, with 14 bases identical to TRBD2. The V gene end was trimmed by 4 bases and the J gene end by 0 bases; junction bases not matched to a gene: 7. This CDR3 has 18 amino acids. The germline gives CDR1 SGHDT, CDR2 YYEEEE. The CDR3, as DNA: TGTGCCAGCAGCCCGCTGACTAGCGGGAGGGAGAGCACAGATACGCAGTATTTT. Its protein is CASSPLTSGRESTDTQYF.

The CDR3 loop is CASSLGAGSQDTQYF. Here the CDR3 DNA reads TGTGCCAGCAGCTTGGGGGCAGGGTCGCAAGATACGCAGTATTTT. The genes are TRBV5-6 and TRBJ2-3, with a possible D match to TRBD1 (5 bases). Trimming stripped 0 bases from V and 5 bases from J, with 13 bases between. Germline CDR1 and CDR2: SGHDT and YYEEEE. The CDR3 is made up of 15 amino acids.

This clone was recorded a few times. The chain links TRBV5-1 to TRBJ2-7; 7 nucleotides agree with TRBD1. The germline V gene has CDR1 SGHRS and CDR2 YFSETQ. Germline trimming cut 4 bases from V and 5 bases from J; bases unmatched to any gene: 15. This CDR3 region has 16 residues. CDR3 sequence: CASSPQPGQFSNEQYF. Here the CDR3 DNA reads TGCGCCAGCAGCCCCCAACCGGGACAGTTTAGCAACGAGCAGTACTTC.